Following are 26 T cell receptor beta chains from one sample sequenced in a study of blood T cells in healthy people across ages. A sample-barcoded 5' primer and a J-beta primer mix were used in a second PCR of about 6 to 11 cycles. TCRdb itself ran the 5' RACE reads through MiXCR, one entry per CDR3 protein. This table has around 1.5 million distinct CDR3 sequences, approximately 42% appearing once. The sequencing input was blood. The receptor set was obtained from a woman under 30 in good health.

A few counts support this clonotype. V gene TRBV20-1 combines with J gene TRBJ2-7; 8 bases match TRBD1. Per the germline V gene, CDR1 is DFQATT and CDR2 is SNEGSKA (reference sequence). The CDR3 consists of 15 residues. V lost 3 bases and J lost 9; bases outside the gene matches: 16. As DNA, the CDR3 is TGCAGTGCTAGCCCGACCGGGACAGGACCCTCTGGGCAGTACTTC. It translates to CSASPTGTGPSGQYF.

The V call is TRBV6-1, the J call TRBJ2-2; TRBD1 might be the D (6 bases). Germline V gives CDR1 MNHNS, CDR2 SASEGT. CDR3 size: 14 residues. Trimming removed 6 bases from V and 2 bases from J, with 10 bases in between. The CDR3 bases are TGTGCCAGCAGGGGGGCATTCAACACCGGGGAGCTGTTTTTT. This translates into CASRGAFNTGELFF.

This rearrangement joins TRBV7-9 to TRBJ1-2, with D hard to call. CDR3 length: 14 residues. V was shortened by 0 bases and J by 4 bases, with 9 bases between the two germline ends. Germline loops: CDR1 SEHNR, CDR2 FQNEAQ (reference sequence). CDR3 region: CASSLASLSYGYTF. The DNA of the CDR3 is TGTGCCAGCAGCTTAGCGAGCCTTTCCTATGGCTACACCTTC.

This rearrangement joins TRBV28 to TRBJ2-7, with TRBD2 matching over 9 bases. Germline values: CDR1 MDHEN, CDR2 SYDVKM. V lost 3 bases to trimming and J lost 1 base; unmatched junction nucleotides: 4. This CDR3 has 15 amino acids. In DNA, the CDR3 is TGTGCCAGCAGTTTCAGACTAGCGGTTTCCTACGAGCAGTACTTC. Translated, it gives CASSFRLAVSYEQYF.

This clonotype was seen more than once but under ten times. The V call is TRBV6-1, the J call TRBJ2-1; 11 nucleotides align to TRBD2. Per the germline V gene, CDR1 is MNHNS and CDR2 is SASEGT. Trimming cost V 6 bases and J 5 bases; bases outside gene matches: 6. CDR3 length: 15 amino acids. CDR3 nucleotide sequence: TGTGCCAGCAGAACCGGGACTAGCGGCGACAATGAGCAGTTCTTC. This codes for CASRTGTSGDNEQFF.

The table lists this clonotype with a few counts. CDR3 sequence (DNA): TGCGCCAGCAGCTCTCATAGGGGGCCGTCTCGCACAGATACGCAGTATTTT. Its protein product is CASSSHRGPSRTDTQYF. The J gene is TRBJ2-3, the V gene TRBV5-1; 7 nucleotides match TRBD1. V was clipped by 3 bases and J by 1 base; unmatched bases: 11. The CDR3 spans 17 residues. The germline V gene has CDR1 SGHRS and CDR2 YFSETQ. Filled out from reference TRBV5-1 and TRBJ2-3, the complete variable domain reads KAGVTQTPRYLIKTRGQQVTLSCSPISGHRSVSWYQQTPGQGLQFLFEYFSETQRNKGNFPGRFSGRQFSNSRSEMNVSTLELGDSALYLCASSSHRGPSRTDTQYFGPGTRLTVL.

Concerning this clonotype itself: A junction boundary mismatches the germline segment, possibly from a read error. CDR3 nucleotides: TGTGCCAACAGTTCCGGGACAGGGATTGGCTCCTACAATGAGCAGTTCTTC. It codes for CANSSGTGIGSYNEQFF. The rearrangement uses TRBV12-3 or TRBV12-4 and TRBJ2-1; 9 bases match TRBD1. This CDR3 contains 17 residues.

The table lists this clonotype with a few counts. The chain uses TRBV12-5 and TRBJ2-7, with 7 bases matching TRBD1. This CDR3 spans 14 amino acids. Unmatched junction bases numbered 5, after V lost 5 bases and J lost 1 base. The V gene's germline CDR1 is LGHNT and CDR2 FRNRAP. The CDR3 nucleotides read TGTGCTAGTGGTGGCTCGACAGGGTCCTACGAGCAGTACTTC. It is translated as CASGGSTGSYEQYF.

This clonotype has more than one count but fewer than ten. The V gene is TRBV12-3 or TRBV12-4, the J gene TRBJ2-5, with 9 positions matching TRBD2. The CDR3 has 17 amino acids. Trimming took 9 bases from V and 2 from J; bases not matched to a gene: 16. The CDR3 DNA follows: TGTGCCAGGAGGGTAGGGCTAGCGGGGCTGTTGCAAGAGACCCAGTACTTC. Protein sequence: CARRVGLAGLLQETQYF.

This rearrangement joins TRBV15 to TRBJ1-4; D gene uncertain. Germline V gene lookup returns CDR1 LNHNV and CDR2 YYDKDF (reference sequence). CDR3 length equals 15 residues. V gave up 1 base and J gave up 3 bases, with 9 bases separating them. The DNA for the CDR3 is TGTGCCACCAGCAGAGGACATACGGCTAATGAAAAACTGTTTTTT. This sequence encodes CATSRGHTANEKLFF.

The V call is TRBV19, the J call TRBJ2-1, with unresolved D. Germline assignment: CDR1 LNHDA and CDR2 SQIVND (reference sequence). The CDR3 has 12 amino acids. The V and J ends lost 8 bases and 6 bases respectively, with 11 bases between them. CDR3: CASGVQVNEQFF. The DNA for the CDR3 is TGTGCCAGTGGGGTCCAGGTCAATGAGCAGTTCTTC.

The rearrangement uses TRBV28 and TRBJ1-6; TRBD1 aligns across 10 bases. J was trimmed by 2 bases and V by 7 bases; bases with no gene match: 8. Germline V CDR1 and CDR2: MDHEN, SYDVKM. The CDR3 totals 17 residues. DNA for the CDR3: TGTGCCAGCATCGACAGGGGGCAATTCGCCTATAATTCACCCCTCCACTTT. This gives the protein CASIDRGQFAYNSPLHF.

DNA of the CDR3: TGCGCCAGCAGCTTCGGACAGGTCAACAATGAGCAGTACTTC. Amino acids: CASSFGQVNNEQYF. The V gene is TRBV5-1, the J gene TRBJ2-7, with 7 bases lining up with TRBD1. Germline V gene lookup returns CDR1 SGHRS and CDR2 YFSETQ. The CDR3 runs 14 residues. Trimming removed 2 bases from V and 7 bases from J; junction bases left unmatched: 9.

The rearrangement links TRBV12-5 to TRBJ2-7; 10 bases are shared with TRBD1. Trimming cost V 0 bases and J 3 bases; bases outside gene matches: 2. The CDR3 is 15 amino acids. The V gene's germline CDR1 is LGHNT and CDR2 FRNRAP. CDR3 amino acids: CASGLVGDRGYEQYF. DNA of the CDR3: TGTGCTAGTGGTTTGGTAGGGGACAGGGGCTACGAGCAGTACTTC.

The V and J genes are TRBV11-2 and TRBJ2-3; D uncertain. The CDR3 runs to 13 residues. The V gene lost 3 bases and the J gene lost 4 bases, with 8 bases spanning the gap. Germline V gives CDR1 SGHAT, CDR2 FQNNGV. In DNA form, the CDR3 reads TGTGCCAGCAGCTTCGGCGCGGCAGATACGCAGTATTTT. This encodes CASSFGAADTQYF.

In this sample, this clonotype turned up a few times. The V call is TRBV5-1, the J call TRBJ2-4; a possible D gene is TRBD1 (6 bases). Judging by the DNA end, TRBJ2-7 fits better; the J call may be wrong. Germline V gene data show CDR1 as SGHRS and CDR2 as YFSETQ. CDR3 length: 14 amino acids. The CDR3 DNA reads as TGCGCCAGCAGCATCGAGGGGGAAATTGACGAGCAGTACTTC. Translated, it gives CASSIEGEIDEQYF.

V usage is TRBV20-1 and J usage is TRBJ2-3; 10 nucleotides line up with TRBD1. The ends lost 6 bases at V and 4 bases at J; junction bases unmatched: 7. CDR3 length: 14 residues. Germline V gene sequence: CDR1 DFQATT, CDR2 SNEGSKA (reference sequence). CDR3 in amino acids: CSAPGQGFPDTQYF. The CDR3 DNA is TGCAGTGCCCCGGGACAGGGGTTCCCAGATACGCAGTATTTT.

The chain carries TRBV2 and TRBJ2-2, with D unclear. CDR3 size: 11 residues. V lost 6 bases, J lost 4 bases, and 3 bases lay in between. CDR1 is SNHLY and CDR2 is FYNNEI in the germline V gene. The CDR3, as DNA: TGTGCCAGCAGCATCACCGGGGAGCTGTTTTTT. Translation: CASSITGELFF.

In this sample, this clonotype turned up many times. The chain couples TRBV10-3 to TRBJ2-7, with D tentatively TRBD1 or TRBD2 (5 bases each). The CDR3 is 11 residues long. Germline assignment: CDR1 ENHRY and CDR2 SYGVKD. V was cut by 2 bases and J by 11 bases, with 10 bases left in between. The CDR3 loop reads CAISEGTDKYF. CDR3 DNA: TGTGCCATCAGTGAGGGGACGGACAAGTACTTC.

This chain links TRBV7-2 with TRBJ1-2; 8 nucleotides align to TRBD1. The trim removed 6 bases at V and 8 bases at J, leaving 17 bases unmatched. The CDR3 consists of 16 residues. Germline V gene lookup returns CDR1 SGHTA and CDR2 FQGNSA. CDR3 sequence reads: CASSPGTGLSSGGYTF. CDR3 bases: TGTGCCAGCAGTCCCGGGACAGGTCTTTCTTCCGGAGGCTACACCTTC.

This chain uses TRBV6-6 with TRBJ1-4; weak D call: TRBD1 (5 bases). The V and J ends lost 2 bases and 2 bases respectively, with 12 bases between them. This CDR3 has 16 amino acids. Germline values: CDR1 MNHNY, CDR2 SVGAGI (reference sequence). The CDR3 nucleotides read TGTGCCAGCAGTTACCCGTTACAGGCGACTAATGAAAAACTGTTTTTT. Translating gives CASSYPLQATNEKLFF.

This clonotype was detected only once. This rearrangement joins TRBV18 to TRBJ2-7; perhaps TRBD1 as D (6 bases). Deletions cut 4 bases from V and 5 bases from J, with 9 bases between. The CDR3 is made up of 12 amino acids. Germline loops: CDR1 KGHSH, CDR2 LQKENI. CDR3 DNA sequence: TGTGCCAGCTCACGACGGACAGACGAGCAGTACTTC. As protein: CASSRRTDEQYF.

The chain joins TRBV4-1 to TRBJ2-3; D gene uncertain. Trimming pared 4 bases from V and 5 bases from J, leaving 19 bases between. CDR3 length: 16 residues. CDR1 MGHRA and CDR2 YSYEKL come from the germline V gene. The CDR3 is CASSLYRDRAGDTQYF. For the CDR3, the DNA is TGCGCCAGCAGCCTATACCGCGATCGGGCCGGAGATACGCAGTATTTT.

The CDR3 sequence: CASSVSGGHNEQFF. CDR3 coding DNA: TGTGCCAGCAGCGTAAGCGGGGGGCACAATGAGCAGTTCTTC. This rearrangement joins TRBV9 to TRBJ2-1; 9 nucleotides agree with TRBD2. The CDR3 spans 14 residues. Germline V gives CDR1 SGDLS, CDR2 YYNGEE. V dropped 1 base and J dropped 5; count of bases not matched to a gene: 1.

V is TRBV5-1 and J is TRBJ2-3, with no clear D. Germline V gene lookup returns CDR1 SGHRS and CDR2 YFSETQ. Trimming cost V 0 bases and J 2 bases, with 7 bases left between them. This CDR3 spans 14 amino acids. The CDR3 nucleotides read TGCGCCAGCAGCTTGGTCCAAGCCACAGATACGCAGTATTTT. Residues: CASSLVQATDTQYF.

The V gene is TRBV3-1, the J gene TRBJ2-7; 7 bases map to TRBD1. In germline, CDR1 is LGHDT, CDR2 YNNKEL (reference sequence). V shed 4 bases, J shed 7 bases, and the junction held 10 bases outside the gene matches. The CDR3 has 14 residues. CDR3 protein: CASSLGGDSGEQYF. The CDR3 DNA is TGTGCCAGCAGCCTAGGTGGGGACAGTGGGGAGCAGTACTTC.